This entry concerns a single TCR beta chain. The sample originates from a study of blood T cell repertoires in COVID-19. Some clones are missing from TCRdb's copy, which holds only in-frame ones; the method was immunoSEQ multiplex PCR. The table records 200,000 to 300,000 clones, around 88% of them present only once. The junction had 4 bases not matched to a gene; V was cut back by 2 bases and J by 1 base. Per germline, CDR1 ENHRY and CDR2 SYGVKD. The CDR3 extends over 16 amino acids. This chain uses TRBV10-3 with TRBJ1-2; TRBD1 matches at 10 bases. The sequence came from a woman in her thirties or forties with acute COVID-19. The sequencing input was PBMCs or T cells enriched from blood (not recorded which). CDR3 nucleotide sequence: TGTGCCATCAGTGAGGCACGGGACAGGGGTAACTATGGCTACACCTTC. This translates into CAISEARDRGNYGYTF.